Described below is a single T cell receptor beta chain sequence and its context. As yet, its antigen is unknown. Synthesis of TCR cDNA relied on 5'RACE template switching, which attached a universal primer site and UMIs. TCRdb reprocessed the 5' RACE reads with MiXCR, giving one entry per CDR3 protein. Here the sample spans just under 600,000 distinct CDR3 sequences, approximately 12% being singletons. These data belong to a study of T cells after yellow fever vaccination. Findings and limits, study-wide: From the bulk population, abundant clonotypes could contaminate and appear within FACS-sorted repertoires. Among primary-vaccination clones, most reappeared after the booster, at roughly 95% for CD4 and around 90% for CD8. Relatively few clonotypes were ones that appeared in both CD4 and CD8 compartments.

Trimming shortened V by 2 bases and J by 1 base, and 14 bases separated the two germline ends. CDR3 length: 17 residues. Germline assignment: CDR1 MNHEY and CDR2 SVGAGI. This TCR was recovered from a man aged 25-45 years who received the YFV17D yellow fever vaccine. The V and J genes are TRBV6-5 and TRBJ2-2, with D possibly called TRBD1 or TRBD2 (7 bases each). The specimen comprised PBMCs, sampled on the day of the yellow fever booster vaccination. This CDR3 is CASSYQSGTENTGELFF. CDR3 coding DNA: TGTGCCAGCAGTTACCAGAGCGGGACAGAGAACACCGGGGAGCTGTTTTTT.